The present TCR beta chain was sequenced within a study of blood T cell repertoires in COVID-19. In the study overall: Samples taken during acute and convalescent COVID-19 were collected in the United States, Italy and Spain.

Methods used by the authors: The authors estimated nucleated cell counts from reference gene primer amplification. The data were produced by immunoSEQ multiplex PCR, yet TCRdb's version contains in-frame clones alone and is incomplete. V and J calls and clone size come straight from that table; D and trimming were deduced from the DNA. Among roughly 250,000 clones, roughly 84% were seen once, and the ten largest hold 15% to 18%. This CDR3 has 12 amino acids. Germline V lookup: CDR1 SNHLY, CDR2 FYNNEI. The ends were cut back, 7 bases at V and 0 bases at J, with 4 bases in the middle. This chain links TRBV2 with TRBJ1-3; D gene unclear. The source material was peripheral blood. This receptor was taken from a person aged 70 to 79 with COVID-19, enrolled during active disease. The CDR3 is CASTSSGNTIYF. Here the CDR3 DNA reads TGTGCCAGCACCTCCTCTGGAAACACCATATATTTT.